The 20 T cell receptor beta chains given below trace back to one sample, sequenced in a study of regulatory T cells in long-lasting Graves disease. TCR beta libraries were built with iRepertoire HTBI primers and Arm-PCR of CDR3 regions. TCRdb independently ran MiXCR on the multiplex PCR reads; one entry per CDR3 protein. In the table there are 450,000 to 600,000 distinct CDR3 sequences, roughly 15% of which are singletons. Time point in this sample: newly diagnosed GD, antithyroid drugs for less than 3 months. Generation of the TCR library employed RNA extracted from PBMCs. Another study also made use of these data, one on T cells in Graves' hyperthyroidism and ophthalmopathy.

Here the sequenced sample was peripheral blood mononuclear cells (PBMCs), taken at new diagnosis, from a patient treated with antithyroid drugs. These receptors were taken from a man aged 40-49 years with Graves disease.

In its sample, this clonotype was seen once. This chain joins TRBV19 and TRBJ2-1; 11 bases are shared with TRBD2. The CDR3 contains 16 residues. CDR1 is LNHDA, CDR2 SQIVND, per germline (reference sequence). V lost 6 bases and J lost 6; bases outside the gene matches: 10. This CDR3 reads CASRHTSGSSLNEQFF. The DNA for the CDR3 is TGTGCCAGTAGACATACTAGCGGGAGCTCCCTCAATGAGCAGTTCTTC.

This chain connects TRBV20-1 to TRBJ2-5; possible D gene TRBD2, 6 bases. The CDR3 runs 13 residues. Deletions cut 3 bases from V and 5 bases from J, with 13 bases between. Looked up from germline, CDR1 is DFQATT and CDR2 is SNEGSKA (reference sequence). The CDR3: CSASPGAGETQYF. As DNA, the CDR3 is TGCAGTGCTAGCCCGGGAGCGGGCGAGACCCAGTACTTC.

This clonotype was detected a few times. The gene calls are TRBV6-2 or TRBV6-3 and TRBJ1-5, with unresolved D. Germline assignment: CDR1 MNHEY and CDR2 SVGEGT. The V gene lost 5 bases and the J gene lost 4 bases, with 15 bases spanning the gap. The CDR3 has 15 residues. The CDR3 nucleotides read TGTGCCAGCAGTGAAGGTGCGGTTAGGAATCAGCCCCAGCATTTT. It codes for CASSEGAVRNQPQHF.

This clonotype was counted ten times or more. J is TRBJ2-5 and V is TRBV29-1; 8 positions agree with TRBD1. The CDR3 sequence is 13 residues long. The germline V gene has CDR1 SQVTM and CDR2 ANQGSEA. V gave up 7 bases and J gave up 4 bases; unmatched junction bases: 8. The DNA of the CDR3 is TGCAGCGGTGGAGACAGGGGAGGAGAGACCCAGTACTTC. Translation: CSGGDRGGETQYF.

This sequence joins TRBV28 and TRBJ2-3; 11 bases match TRBD2. Unmatched junction bases numbered 8, after V lost 1 base and J lost 5 bases. The CDR3 is 17 amino acids. Per the germline V gene, CDR1 is MDHEN and CDR2 is SYDVKM. The CDR3 loop reads CASSLYLSGRALDTQYF. DNA of the CDR3: TGTGCCAGCAGTTTATACCTTAGCGGGAGGGCCCTAGATACGCAGTATTTT.

This clonotype has only a few counts. V gene TRBV3-1 combines with J gene TRBJ2-5, with unresolved D. CDR1 is LGHDT, CDR2 YNNKEL, per germline (reference sequence). V gave up 4 bases and J gave up 1 base, with 10 bases separating them. The CDR3 consists of 14 residues. This CDR3 is CASSPTQAQETQYF. The DNA of the CDR3 is TGTGCCAGCAGCCCGACCCAAGCCCAAGAGACCCAGTACTTC.

This CDR3 reads CASSRGDNYEQYF. The DNA of the CDR3 is TGTGCCAGTAGTAGAGGGGACAACTACGAGCAGTACTTC. The genes are TRBV19 and TRBJ2-7, with D possibly matching TRBD1 (6 bases). Germline CDR1 and CDR2: LNHDA and SQIVND (reference sequence). This CDR3 has 13 residues. The V gene lost 4 bases and the J gene lost 3 bases, with 10 bases spanning the gap.

This clonotype was found many times. The V and J genes are TRBV28 and TRBJ2-1; 8 bases are shared with TRBD2. V trimming: 6 bases; J trimming: 5 bases; junction bases outside the gene matches: 9. Germline V lookup: CDR1 MDHEN, CDR2 SYDVKM. The CDR3 has 15 amino acids. The CDR3 loop reads CASSPRGLGNNEQFF. DNA of the CDR3: TGTGCCAGCAGCCCTAGGGGACTAGGGAACAATGAGCAGTTCTTC.

This clonotype has ten or more counts. V is TRBV11-2 and J is TRBJ2-3, with D uncertain. The germline CDR1 and CDR2 sequences are SGHAT and FQNNGV. With 6 bases removed from V and 2 bases from J, the gap between germline ends came to 15 bases. CDR3 length: 15 amino acids. The CDR3 spells CASSPSGVTTDTQYF. The CDR3 region has the DNA TGTGCCAGCAGTCCATCTGGGGTAACCACAGATACGCAGTATTTT.

This clonotype showed up just a few times. The rearrangement joins TRBV3-1 to TRBJ1-5; D call uncertain. The V end was cut by 1 base, the J end by 7 bases, with 11 bases between. The CDR3 has 14 amino acids. Germline-derived CDR1 and CDR2 are LGHDT and YNNKEL (reference sequence). The CDR3 spells CASSQVEGKQPQHF. CDR3 sequence (DNA): TGTGCCAGCAGCCAAGTTGAAGGGAAACAGCCCCAGCATTTT.

In this sample, this clonotype turned up many times. The chain employs TRBV7-9 and TRBJ2-2; TRBD1 matches at 9 bases. The CDR3 covers 15 residues. V was pared by 6 bases and J by 6 bases, with 8 bases of the junction left unmatched. CDR1 is SEHNR and CDR2 is FQNEAQ in the germline V gene (reference sequence). The CDR3: CASREAGTGPGELFF. The CDR3 DNA follows: TGTGCCAGCAGGGAAGCCGGGACAGGGCCCGGGGAGCTGTTTTTT.

This clonotype was seen at least ten times. The chain couples TRBV20-1 to TRBJ1-1, with 12 bases identical to TRBD1. The CDR3 has 12 amino acids. CDR1 and CDR2 (germline): DFQATT, SNEGSKA (reference sequence). The chain's CDR3 is CRGQGAGAEAFF. The CDR3 nucleotides read TGCAGGGGACAGGGGGCAGGGGCTGAAGCTTTCTTT.

This clonotype came up a few times. The chain joins TRBV27 to TRBJ1-1, with a weak D call TRBD1 (6 bases). The V end lost 5 bases, the J end lost 6 bases, and 19 bases lay between the germline ends. The CDR3 extends over 15 amino acids. Germline lookup yields CDR1 MNHEY and CDR2 SMNVEV (reference sequence). CDR3 sequence (DNA): TGTGCCAGCAGTGGACAGCAGGGTCCTCGGGCTGAAGCTTTCTTT. The encoded protein is CASSGQQGPRAEAFF.

This clonotype was seen ten or more times. V usage is TRBV3-1 and J usage is TRBJ2-1, with D perhaps matching TRBD2 (5 bases). V was cut by 3 bases and J by 0 bases, with 9 bases left in between. CDR3 length: 15 residues. The germline V gene encodes CDR1 LGHDT and CDR2 YNNKEL (reference sequence). CDR3 coding DNA: TGTGCCAGCAGCCATGCGGGCTACTCCTACAATGAGCAGTTCTTC. It codes for CASSHAGYSYNEQFF.

This clonotype has only a few counts. The chain employs TRBV24-1 and TRBJ1-1; D is ambiguous. V was clipped by 0 bases and J by 8 bases, with 3 bases between them. CDR1 KGHDR and CDR2 SFDVKD come from the germline V gene. CDR3 length: 11 residues. The DNA of the CDR3 is TGTGCCACCAGTGATTTGTACGAAGCTTTCTTT. As protein: CATSDLYEAFF.

The rearrangement uses TRBV20-1 and TRBJ1-5; possible D gene TRBD1, 5 bases. Between the trimmed V and J ends, which lost 3 bases and 4 bases, there was a span of 10 bases. The CDR3 contains 13 residues. CDR1 is DFQATT and CDR2 is SNEGSKA in the germline V gene (reference sequence). The CDR3 is CSASGGGNQPQHF. Here the CDR3 DNA reads TGCAGTGCTAGCGGGGGTGGGAATCAGCCCCAGCATTTT.

As concerns this clonotype: A single base separates this from a much larger clone, so it may be a read error. The V call is TRBV2, the J call TRBJ2-2; D is unclear. This CDR3 has 11 amino acids. Germline CDR1 reads SNHLY; CDR2 reads FYNNEI. The CDR3 loop reads CAGSVRGELFF. Here the CDR3 DNA reads TGTGCCGGCAGTGTGAGAGGGGAGCTGTTTTTT.

The chain carries TRBV6-1 and TRBJ2-3; the match to TRBD1 covers 10 bases. There are 16 residues in the CDR3. Germline lookup yields CDR1 MNHNS and CDR2 SASEGT. J was trimmed by 0 bases and V by 4 bases; bases with no gene match: 4. This CDR3 is CASSAKGQGSTDTQYF. CDR3 nucleotides: TGTGCCAGCAGTGCTAAGGGACAGGGGAGCACAGATACGCAGTATTTT.

The chain uses TRBV10-2 and TRBJ2-2; TRBD2 matches at 9 bases. Germline V gives CDR1 WSHSY, CDR2 SAAADI. This CDR3 comprises 17 residues. V was clipped by 10 bases and J by 0 bases; unmatched bases: 12. This CDR3 is CATDPGLALANTGELFF. DNA of the CDR3: TGCGCCACCGACCCCGGACTAGCGTTAGCGAACACCGGGGAGCTGTTTTTT.

In its sample, this clonotype was seen many times. The chain carries TRBV5-1 and TRBJ2-1; D is unclear. Germline V CDR1 and CDR2: SGHRS, YFSETQ. CDR3 length: 12 amino acids. V lost 1 base and J 3 bases, leaving 2 bases between the germline ends. The CDR3, as DNA: TGCGCCAGCAGCTTGAACTACAATGAGCAGTTCTTC. It yields the protein CASSLNYNEQFF.